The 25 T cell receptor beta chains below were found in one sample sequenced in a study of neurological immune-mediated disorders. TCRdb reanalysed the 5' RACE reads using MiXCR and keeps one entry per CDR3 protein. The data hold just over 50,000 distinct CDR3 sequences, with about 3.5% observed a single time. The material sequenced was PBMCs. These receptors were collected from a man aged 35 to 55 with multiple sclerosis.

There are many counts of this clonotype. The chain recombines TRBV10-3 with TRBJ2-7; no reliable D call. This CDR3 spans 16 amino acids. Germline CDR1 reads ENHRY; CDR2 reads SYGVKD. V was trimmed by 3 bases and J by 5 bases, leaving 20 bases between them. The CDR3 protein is CAISEPNWRRTDEQYF. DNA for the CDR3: TGTGCCATCAGTGAACCCAACTGGCGTAGGACCGACGAGCAGTACTTC.

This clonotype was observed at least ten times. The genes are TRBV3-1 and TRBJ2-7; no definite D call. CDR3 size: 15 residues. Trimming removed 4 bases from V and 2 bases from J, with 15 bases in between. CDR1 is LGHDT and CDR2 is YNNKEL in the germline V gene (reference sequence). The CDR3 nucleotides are TGTGCCAGCAGCCCTTTCACTTCTACCCCCTACGAGCAGTACTTC. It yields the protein CASSPFTSTPYEQYF.

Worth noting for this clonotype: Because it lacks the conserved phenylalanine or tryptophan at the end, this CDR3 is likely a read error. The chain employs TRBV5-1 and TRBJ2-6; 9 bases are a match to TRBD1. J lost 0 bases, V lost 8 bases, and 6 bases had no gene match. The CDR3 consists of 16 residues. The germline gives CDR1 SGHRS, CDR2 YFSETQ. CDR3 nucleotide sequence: TGCGCCAGGGCGGGGACAGGGACCTCTGGGGCCAACGTCCTGACTAAC. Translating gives CARAGTGTSGANVLTN.

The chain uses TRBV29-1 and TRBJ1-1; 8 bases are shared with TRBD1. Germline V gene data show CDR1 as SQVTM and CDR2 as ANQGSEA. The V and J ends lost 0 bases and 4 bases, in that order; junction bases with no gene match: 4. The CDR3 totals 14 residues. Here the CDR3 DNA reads TGCAGCGTTGAAGAAGGTACAGGGGGCACTGAAGCTTTCTTT. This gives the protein CSVEEGTGGTEAFF. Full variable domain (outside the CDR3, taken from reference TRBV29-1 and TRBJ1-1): SAVISQKPSRDICQRGTSLTIQCQVDSQVTMMFWYRQQPGQSLTLIATANQGSEATYESGFVIDKFPISRPNLTFSTLTVSNMSPEDSSIYLCSVEEGTGGTEAFFGQGTRLTVV.

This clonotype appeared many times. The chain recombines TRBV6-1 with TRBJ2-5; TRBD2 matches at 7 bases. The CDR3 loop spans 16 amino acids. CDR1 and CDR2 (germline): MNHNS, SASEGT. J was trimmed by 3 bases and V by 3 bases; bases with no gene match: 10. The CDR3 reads CASSDAAGEKEETQYF. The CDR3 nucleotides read TGTGCCAGCAGTGACGCCGCGGGGGAGAAGGAAGAGACCCAGTACTTC.

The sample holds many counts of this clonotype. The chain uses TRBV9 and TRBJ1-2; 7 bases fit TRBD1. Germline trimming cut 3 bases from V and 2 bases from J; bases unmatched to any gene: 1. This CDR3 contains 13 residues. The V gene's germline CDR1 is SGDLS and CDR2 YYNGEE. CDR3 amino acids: CASSAQGNYGYTF. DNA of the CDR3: TGTGCCAGCAGCGCACAGGGGAACTATGGCTACACCTTC.

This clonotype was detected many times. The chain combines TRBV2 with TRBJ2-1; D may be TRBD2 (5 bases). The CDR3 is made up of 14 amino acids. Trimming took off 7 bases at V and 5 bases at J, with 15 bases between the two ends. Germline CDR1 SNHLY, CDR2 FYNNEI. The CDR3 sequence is CASTEDGRHNEQFF. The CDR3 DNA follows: TGTGCCAGCACGGAGGACGGGCGCCACAATGAGCAGTTCTTC.

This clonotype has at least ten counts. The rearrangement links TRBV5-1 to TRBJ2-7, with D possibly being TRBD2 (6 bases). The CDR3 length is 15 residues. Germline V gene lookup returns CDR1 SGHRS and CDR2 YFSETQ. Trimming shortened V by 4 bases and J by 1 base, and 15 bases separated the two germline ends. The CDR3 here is CASSRGLRQSYEQYF. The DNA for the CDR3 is TGCGCCAGCAGCAGGGGACTGCGGCAGTCCTACGAGCAGTACTTC.

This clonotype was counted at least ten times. The CDR3 loop is CASSLSDVVAGGNNEQFF. The CDR3, as DNA: TGTGCCAGCAGCTTGAGTGACGTGGTAGCGGGGGGTAACAATGAGCAGTTCTTC. The chain employs TRBV5-5 and TRBJ2-1, with 10 positions matching TRBD2. The length of the CDR3 is 18 residues. The V gene's germline CDR1 is SGHKS and CDR2 YYEKEE (reference sequence). J was trimmed by 5 bases and V by 1 base; bases with no gene match: 12.

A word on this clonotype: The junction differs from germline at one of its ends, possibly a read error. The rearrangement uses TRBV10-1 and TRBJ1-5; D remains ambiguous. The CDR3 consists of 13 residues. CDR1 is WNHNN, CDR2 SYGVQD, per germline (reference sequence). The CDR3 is CASPVLSNQPQHF. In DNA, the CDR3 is TGTGCCAGCCCCGTTTTAAGCAATCAGCCCCAGCATTTT.

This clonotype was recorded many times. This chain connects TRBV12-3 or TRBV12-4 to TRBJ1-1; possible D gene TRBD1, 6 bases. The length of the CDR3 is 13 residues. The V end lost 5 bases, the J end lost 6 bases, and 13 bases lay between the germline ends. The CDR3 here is CASSAQGEAEAFF. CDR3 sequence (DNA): TGTGCCAGCAGTGCACAGGGTGAGGCTGAAGCTTTCTTT.

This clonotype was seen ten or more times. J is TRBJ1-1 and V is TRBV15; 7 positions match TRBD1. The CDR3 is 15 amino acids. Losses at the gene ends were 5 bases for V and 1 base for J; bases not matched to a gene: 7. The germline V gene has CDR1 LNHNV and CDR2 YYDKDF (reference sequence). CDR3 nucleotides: TGTGCCACCAGCGAGCAGGGGGTTCGGAACACTGAAGCTTTCTTT. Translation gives CATSEQGVRNTEAFF. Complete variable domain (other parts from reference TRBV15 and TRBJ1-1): DAMVIQNPRYQVTQFGKPVTLSCSQTLNHNVMYWYQQKSSQAPKLLFHYYDKDFNNEADTPDNFQSRRPNTSFCFLDIRSPGLGDTAMYLCATSEQGVRNTEAFFGQGTRLTVV.

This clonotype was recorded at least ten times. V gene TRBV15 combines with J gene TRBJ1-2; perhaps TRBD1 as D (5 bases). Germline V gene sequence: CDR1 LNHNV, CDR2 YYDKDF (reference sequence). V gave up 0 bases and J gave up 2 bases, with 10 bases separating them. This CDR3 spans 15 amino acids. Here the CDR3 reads CATSRDRAGNYGYTF. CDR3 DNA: TGTGCCACCAGCAGAGATAGGGCAGGGAACTATGGCTACACCTTC.

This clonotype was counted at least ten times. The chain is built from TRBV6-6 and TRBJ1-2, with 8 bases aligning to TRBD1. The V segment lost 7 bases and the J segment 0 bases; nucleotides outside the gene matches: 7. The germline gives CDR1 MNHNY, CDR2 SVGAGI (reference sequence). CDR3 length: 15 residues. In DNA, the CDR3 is TGTGCCAGCACCCACAGGGGGATTGCTAACTATGGCTACACCTTC. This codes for CASTHRGIANYGYTF.

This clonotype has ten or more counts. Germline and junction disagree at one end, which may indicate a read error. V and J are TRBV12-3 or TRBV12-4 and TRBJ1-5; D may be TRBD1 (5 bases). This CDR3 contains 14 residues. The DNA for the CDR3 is TGTGCCAGCAGTTTTATGAGGGGAGATCAGCCCCAGAATTTT. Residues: CASSFMRGDQPQNF.

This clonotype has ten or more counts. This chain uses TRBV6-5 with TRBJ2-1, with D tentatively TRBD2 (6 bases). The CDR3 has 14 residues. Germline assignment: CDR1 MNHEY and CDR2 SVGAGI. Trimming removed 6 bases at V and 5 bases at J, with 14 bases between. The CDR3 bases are TGTGCCAGCAGCCGGGACTTTTCGAACAATGAGCAGTTCTTC. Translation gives CASSRDFSNNEQFF.

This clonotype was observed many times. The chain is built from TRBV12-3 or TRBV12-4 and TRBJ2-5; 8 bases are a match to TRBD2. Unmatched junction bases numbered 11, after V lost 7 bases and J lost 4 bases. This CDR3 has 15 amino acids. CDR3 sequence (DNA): TGTGCCAGCATTCCGGGACTAGTGTGGGGAGAGACCCAGTACTTC. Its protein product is CASIPGLVWGETQYF.

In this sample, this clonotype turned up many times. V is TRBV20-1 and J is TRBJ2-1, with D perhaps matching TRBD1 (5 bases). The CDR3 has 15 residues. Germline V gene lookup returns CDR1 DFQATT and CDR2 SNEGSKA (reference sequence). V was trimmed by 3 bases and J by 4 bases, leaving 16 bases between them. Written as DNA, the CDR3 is TGCAGTGCTAGTTGGGGCCGGTCTGGGTACAATGAGCAGTTCTTC. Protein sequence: CSASWGRSGYNEQFF.

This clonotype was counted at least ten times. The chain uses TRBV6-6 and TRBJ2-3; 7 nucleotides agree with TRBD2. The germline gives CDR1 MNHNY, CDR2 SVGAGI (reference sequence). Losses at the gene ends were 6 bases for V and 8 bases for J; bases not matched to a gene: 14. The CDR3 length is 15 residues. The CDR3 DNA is TGTGCCAGCAGCTCCCCCGGACTAGGGACGGGTACGCAGTATTTT. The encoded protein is CASSSPGLGTGTQYF.

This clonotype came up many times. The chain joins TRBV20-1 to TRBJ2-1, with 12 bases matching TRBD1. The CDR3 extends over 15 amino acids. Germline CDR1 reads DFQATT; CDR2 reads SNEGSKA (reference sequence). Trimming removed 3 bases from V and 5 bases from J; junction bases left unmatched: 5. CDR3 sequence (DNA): TGCAGTGCTAGTGGGACAGGGGGCATGGACAATGAGCAGTTCTTC. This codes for CSASGTGGMDNEQFF.

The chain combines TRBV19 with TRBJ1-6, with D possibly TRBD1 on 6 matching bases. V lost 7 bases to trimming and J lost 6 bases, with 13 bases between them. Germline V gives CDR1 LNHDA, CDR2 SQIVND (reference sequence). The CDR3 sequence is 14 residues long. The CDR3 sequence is CASTKGGPNSPLHF. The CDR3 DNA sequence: TGTGCCAGTACCAAGGGGGGTCCTAATTCACCCCTCCACTTT.

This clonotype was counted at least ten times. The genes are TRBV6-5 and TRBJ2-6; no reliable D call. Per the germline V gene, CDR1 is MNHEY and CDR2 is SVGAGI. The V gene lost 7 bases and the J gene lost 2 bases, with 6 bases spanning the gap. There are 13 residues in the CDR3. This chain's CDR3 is CASTPTGANVLTF. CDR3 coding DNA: TGTGCCAGCACCCCGACTGGGGCCAACGTCCTGACTTTC.

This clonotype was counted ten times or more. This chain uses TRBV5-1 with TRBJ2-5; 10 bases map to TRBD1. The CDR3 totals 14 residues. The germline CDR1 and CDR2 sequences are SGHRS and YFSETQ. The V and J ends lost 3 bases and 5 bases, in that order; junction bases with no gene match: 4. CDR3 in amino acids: CASSSTGGYETQYF. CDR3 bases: TGCGCCAGCAGCTCGACAGGGGGCTATGAGACCCAGTACTTC.

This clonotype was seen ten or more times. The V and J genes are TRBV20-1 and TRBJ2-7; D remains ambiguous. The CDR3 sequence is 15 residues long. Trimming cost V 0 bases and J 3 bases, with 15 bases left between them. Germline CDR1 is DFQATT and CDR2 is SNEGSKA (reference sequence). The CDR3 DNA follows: TGCAGTGCTAGAGACCGTCCGATCCTTGGCTACGAGCAGTACTTC. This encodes CSARDRPILGYEQYF.

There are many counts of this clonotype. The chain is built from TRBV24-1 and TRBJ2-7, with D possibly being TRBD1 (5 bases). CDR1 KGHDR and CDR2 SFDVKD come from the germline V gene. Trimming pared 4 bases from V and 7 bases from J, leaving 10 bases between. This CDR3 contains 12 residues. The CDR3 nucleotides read TGTGCCACCAGTGACCCCACAGGAGAGCAGTACTTC. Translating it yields CATSDPTGEQYF.